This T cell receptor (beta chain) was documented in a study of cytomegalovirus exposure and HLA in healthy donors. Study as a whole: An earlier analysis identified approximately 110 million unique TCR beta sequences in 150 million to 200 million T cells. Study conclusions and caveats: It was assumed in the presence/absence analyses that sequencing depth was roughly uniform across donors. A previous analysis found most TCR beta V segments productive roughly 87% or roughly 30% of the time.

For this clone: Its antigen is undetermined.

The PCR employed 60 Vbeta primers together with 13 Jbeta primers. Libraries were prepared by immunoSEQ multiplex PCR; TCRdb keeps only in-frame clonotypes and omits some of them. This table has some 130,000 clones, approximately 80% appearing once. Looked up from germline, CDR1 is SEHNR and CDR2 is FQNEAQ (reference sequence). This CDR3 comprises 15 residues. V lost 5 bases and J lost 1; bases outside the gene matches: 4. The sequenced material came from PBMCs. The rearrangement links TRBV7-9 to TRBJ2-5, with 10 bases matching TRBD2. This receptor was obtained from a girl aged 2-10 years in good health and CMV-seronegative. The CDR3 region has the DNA TGTGCCAGCAGCCAAACTAGCGGGGCCCAAGAGACCCAGTACTTC. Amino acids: CASSQTSGAQETQYF.